One sample yielded the 20 T cell receptor beta chains listed below, sequenced in a study of response to subunit inactivated influenza vaccine. TCRdb reprocessed the RT-PCR reads with MiXCR, giving one entry per CDR3 protein. The sample includes around 480,000 distinct CDR3 sequences, about a tenth of them seen just once. The source material was PBMCs from blood, sampled 40 to 50 days after vaccination. These receptor sequences come from a man aged 50-59 years who received an inactivated influenza vaccine.

Ten or more counts support this clonotype. This chain joins TRBV7-8 and TRBJ1-6, with no clear D. CDR3 length: 13 amino acids. The germline V gene has CDR1 SGHVS and CDR2 FQNEAQ. Trimming left V 3 bases short and J 5 bases short, with 5 bases between. Here the CDR3 DNA reads TGTGCCAGCAGCTTGCAGAATAATTCACCCCTCCACTTT. As protein: CASSLQNNSPLHF.

This chain links TRBV7-2 with TRBJ2-7; the D is unclear. This CDR3 comprises 17 residues. Trimming shortened V by 0 bases and J by 0 bases, and 15 bases separated the two germline ends. Germline CDR1 reads SGHTA; CDR2 reads FQGNSA. The CDR3 loop reads CASSLALGGVSSYEQYF. In DNA, the CDR3 is TGTGCCAGCAGCTTAGCGCTGGGCGGAGTAAGCTCCTACGAGCAGTACTTC.

This clonotype has just a few counts. The V gene is TRBV6-2 or TRBV6-3, the J gene TRBJ2-2; 8 bases align to TRBD1. This CDR3 comprises 16 residues. With 7 bases clipped from V and 4 bases from J, the junction kept 11 bases outside the gene matches. Germline loops: CDR1 MNHEY, CDR2 SVGEGT. This CDR3 reads CASKPRQGIGTGELFF. Written as DNA, the CDR3 is TGTGCCAGCAAACCCCGACAGGGGATCGGCACCGGGGAGCTGTTTTTT.

At least ten counts were recorded for this clonotype. The V call is TRBV7-2, the J call TRBJ2-7; a possible D gene is TRBD2 (6 bases). The CDR3 extends over 13 amino acids. In germline, CDR1 is SGHTA, CDR2 FQGNSA. V lost 1 base to trimming and J lost 11 bases, with 15 bases between them. The CDR3 loop is CASSLEAGWGKYF. CDR3 sequence (DNA): TGTGCCAGCAGCTTAGAGGCGGGGTGGGGAAAGTACTTC.

This chain connects TRBV20-1 to TRBJ2-5; D gene unclear. The CDR3 length is 13 residues. The V end was cut by 3 bases, the J end by 8 bases, with 16 bases between. The germline gives CDR1 DFQATT, CDR2 SNEGSKA (reference sequence). The CDR3 DNA reads as TGCAGTGCTAGCGTCCCCTCAAGTGCCACCCAGTACTTC. It specifies CSASVPSSATQYF.

This chain uses TRBV29-1 with TRBJ2-7, with 7 bases that match TRBD1. Germline lookup yields CDR1 SQVTM and CDR2 ANQGSEA. Losses at the gene ends were 5 bases for V and 3 bases for J; bases not matched to a gene: 4. The CDR3 has 12 residues. CDR3 sequence (DNA): TGCAGCGTTAAGGGACAGCACTACGAGCAGTACTTC. It encodes CSVKGQHYEQYF.

This clonotype appeared a few times. The chain combines TRBV2 with TRBJ1-2; no definite D call. Trimming left V 2 bases short and J 3 bases short, with 13 bases between. This CDR3 region has 15 residues. Germline V gives CDR1 SNHLY, CDR2 FYNNEI. The CDR3 is CASSELATGDYGYTF. In nucleotides, the CDR3 is TGTGCCAGCAGTGAACTAGCGACCGGCGACTATGGCTACACCTTC.

This clonotype has just a few counts. The chain recombines TRBV29-1 with TRBJ2-2; tentatively, D is TRBD2 (6 bases). The CDR3 totals 15 residues. Trimming removed 7 bases from V and 1 base from J, with 16 bases in between. The V gene's germline CDR1 is SQVTM and CDR2 ANQGSEA. DNA of the CDR3: TGCAGCGGTACCTTTATGCGGGGGAACACCGGGGAGCTGTTTTTT. It yields the protein CSGTFMRGNTGELFF.

This chain connects TRBV11-2 to TRBJ2-4; D is possibly TRBD2 (5 bases). The V and J ends lost 0 bases and 10 bases respectively, with 10 bases between them. Germline V gives CDR1 SGHAT, CDR2 FQNNGV. CDR3 length: 13 residues. DNA for the CDR3: TGTGCCAGCAGCTTAGATTATTGGAGGATTCAGTACTTC. Its translation is CASSLDYWRIQYF.

This clonotype was seen more than once but under ten times. The rearrangement joins TRBV6-1 to TRBJ2-7, with 7 bases aligning to TRBD1. Germline CDR1 is MNHNS and CDR2 is SASEGT. The CDR3 contains 13 residues. V lost 5 bases, J lost 7 bases, and 8 bases stayed unmatched. The CDR3: CASSRQGRAEQYF. The CDR3 DNA reads TGTGCCAGCAGTAGACAGGGCAGGGCTGAGCAGTACTTC.

This clonotype was counted between two and nine times. The chain joins TRBV7-2 to TRBJ1-4; TRBD1 agrees at 9 bases. Trimming cost V 5 bases and J 8 bases; bases outside gene matches: 9. Germline CDR1 and CDR2: SGHTA and FQGNSA. This CDR3 spans 15 amino acids. The CDR3 DNA is TGTGCCAGCAGCATCACAGGGGGCGCCTTGGAAAAACTGTTTTTT. It encodes CASSITGGALEKLFF. Filled out from reference TRBV7-2 and TRBJ1-4, the complete variable domain reads GAGVSQSPSNKVTEKGKDVELRCDPISGHTALYWYRQSLGQGLEFLIYFQGNSAPDKSGLPSDRFSAERTGGSVSTLTIQRTQQEDSAVYLCASSITGGALEKLFFGSGTQLSVL.

In its sample, this clonotype was seen many times. The rearrangement links TRBV7-9 to TRBJ2-7; no clear D. V dropped 7 bases and J dropped 4 bases, with 11 bases sitting between them. This CDR3 is built from 12 residues. Germline V gene lookup returns CDR1 SEHNR and CDR2 FQNEAQ (reference sequence). The CDR3 bases are TGTGCCAGCACCCTGGACCGTTACGAGCAGTACTTC. This gives the protein CASTLDRYEQYF.

This clonotype was detected a few times. The J gene is TRBJ2-5, the V gene TRBV24-1; 7 nucleotides align to TRBD1. This CDR3 is built from 15 residues. The junction had 8 bases not matched to a gene; V was cut back by 3 bases and J by 5 bases. Germline V lookup: CDR1 KGHDR, CDR2 SFDVKD. Here the CDR3 DNA reads TGTGCCACCAGTGATCCCGACAGGGAAGTGGAGACCCAGTACTTC. Amino acid sequence: CATSDPDREVETQYF.

This clonotype has more than one count but fewer than ten. The chain employs TRBV12-3 or TRBV12-4 and TRBJ2-1; D may correspond to TRBD1 or TRBD2 (5 bases each). Trimming took 3 bases from V and 7 from J, leaving 16 bases between them. This CDR3 is 15 amino acids long. The CDR3 DNA follows: TGTGCCAGCAGTTTGACAGCCCCACCGGGGAATGAGCAGTTCTTC. Its translation: CASSLTAPPGNEQFF.

This clonotype was seen more than once but under ten times. V gene TRBV7-6 combines with J gene TRBJ2-7; no clear D gene. The germline V and J ends were trimmed by 5 bases and 2 bases, with 7 bases remaining between them. The CDR3 has 12 amino acids. CDR1 and CDR2 (germline): SGHVS, FNYEAQ. CDR3 coding DNA: TGTGCCAGCAGCACCTGGCCCTACGAGCAGTACTTC. It is translated as CASSTWPYEQYF.

The chain carries TRBV29-1 and TRBJ2-1; D may match TRBD1 or TRBD2 (6 bases each). This CDR3 is built from 14 residues. Trimming took 2 bases from V and 0 from J, leaving 8 bases between them. Germline CDR1 and CDR2: SQVTM and ANQGSEA. The CDR3 sequence is CSVEWGASYNEQFF. DNA of the CDR3: TGCAGCGTTGAATGGGGGGCCTCCTACAATGAGCAGTTCTTC.

This clonotype was seen at least ten times. The chain uses TRBV10-3 and TRBJ1-3; the D is unclear. With 6 bases removed from V and 0 bases from J, the gap between germline ends came to 9 bases. Per the germline V gene, CDR1 is ENHRY and CDR2 is SYGVKD. This CDR3 contains 14 residues. The CDR3 DNA is TGTGCCATCAGAGCCGAGGTCTCTGGAAACACCATATATTTT. Its translation is CAIRAEVSGNTIYF.

This chain uses TRBV5-1 with TRBJ2-3; D ambiguous. V lost 2 bases, J lost 0 bases, and 10 bases lay in between. The germline gives CDR1 SGHRS, CDR2 YFSETQ. This CDR3 is built from 15 residues. CDR3 DNA: TGCGCCAGCAGCTTACAGAGCCCTAGCACAGATACGCAGTATTTT. Translating gives CASSLQSPSTDTQYF.

J is TRBJ2-3 and V is TRBV10-3; 9 bases are shared with TRBD2. This CDR3 region has 15 residues. Trimming at V came to 0 bases and at J to 6 bases, leaving 4 bases not matched to a gene. CDR1 ENHRY and CDR2 SYGVKD come from the germline V gene. CDR3 sequence (DNA): TGTGCCATCAGTGAGTCGGCGCGGGGGGGCGATACGCAGTATTTT. This codes for CAISESARGGDTQYF.

The chain couples TRBV24-1 to TRBJ1-4, with 8 bases matching TRBD1. The CDR3 is 15 amino acids. Looked up from germline, CDR1 is KGHDR and CDR2 is SFDVKD. V trimming: 4 bases; J trimming: 7 bases; junction bases outside the gene matches: 7. The CDR3 DNA reads TGTGCCACCAGTGAAACTACAGGGACAGGTGAAAAACTGTTTTTT. Residues: CATSETTGTGEKLFF.